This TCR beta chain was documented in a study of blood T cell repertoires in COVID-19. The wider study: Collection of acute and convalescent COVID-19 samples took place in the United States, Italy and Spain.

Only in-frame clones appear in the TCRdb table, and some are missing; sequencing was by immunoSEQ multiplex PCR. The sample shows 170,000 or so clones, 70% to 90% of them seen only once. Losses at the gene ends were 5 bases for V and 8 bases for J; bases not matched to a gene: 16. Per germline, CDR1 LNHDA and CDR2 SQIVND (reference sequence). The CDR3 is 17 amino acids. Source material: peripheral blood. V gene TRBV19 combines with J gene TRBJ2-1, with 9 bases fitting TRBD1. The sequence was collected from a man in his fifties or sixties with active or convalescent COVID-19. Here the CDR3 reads CASSLIVTGGRRDEQFF. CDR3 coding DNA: TGTGCCAGTAGTCTAATCGTGACAGGGGGGCGTAGGGATGAGCAGTTCTTC.